This TCR beta chain comes out of a study of shared clonotypes between healthy human individuals. Study observations and caveats: It was anticipated that sequencing depth would influence how many clonotypes donors shared. The low donor count limited represented genetic and exposure-history diversity.

The material for each subset, its genomic DNA, was split evenly across several immunoSEQ plates. With ten immunoSEQ deep assay plates, unsorted PBMC DNA underwent sequencing. Data came from immunoSEQ multiplex PCR; TCRdb stores just in-frame clones and leaves some out. Of about half a million clones in the sample, roughly 80% were seen once. This clone has just one count. Its specificity is unknown. This sequence originates from a woman aged 35 to 49 in good health. Some clones in this sample may be carry-over from other donors' samples. Sequencing used PBMCs.

The CDR3 sequence is CAWNIKTSGRPAYWDEQFF. CDR3 bases: TGTGCCTGGAATATAAAGACTAGCGGGAGACCCGCGTATTGGGATGAGCAGTTCTTC. The chain couples TRBV30 to TRBJ2-1; 12 nucleotides line up with TRBD2. CDR1 and CDR2 from the germline V gene are GTSNPN and SVGIG (reference sequence). V was clipped by 4 bases and J by 8 bases; unmatched bases: 21. The CDR3 is made up of 19 amino acids.